This T cell receptor (beta chain) was retrieved from a study of T cell changes during pregnancy in multiple sclerosis (dated by TCRdb to between 2017 and 2020). Notes on the research overall: Changes in the T cell repertoire over the course of pregnancy were examined in this study in women with multiple sclerosis.

The library was obtained by the immunoSEQ multiplex PCR assay. TCRdb's version of the immuneACCESS table is confined to in-frame rearrangements and falls short of the full clone set. An unresolved V gene accounts for under half of the shortfall where checked; the remainder is of unknown origin. Recorded for this sample are approximately 37,000 clones; about 94% of them occurred a single time. 1.7% of the sample belongs to the ten largest clones. For CDR1 and CDR2, the germline V gene lists MNHNS and SASEGT. At the junction V is shortened by 11 bases and J by 0 bases; bases outside the gene matches: 9. The CDR3, from cysteine to phenylalanine, totals 14 residues. The retained sequence is limited to the CDR3, 42 bases, with the frame set at the first base. As concerns this clone: Its recognized antigen is unknown. Base qualities are missing; no much larger clone stands one base away.

The rearrangement combines TRBV6-1 with TRBJ2-7, with TRBD2 matching 8 junction bases. This receptor was taken from a female donor with multiple sclerosis, enrolled in a pregnancy study. The sequencing used peripheral blood, collected in the third trimester of pregnancy. The CDR3 protein is CALGREVHSYEQYF. The DNA sequence is as follows: TGTGCCCTGGGGCGGGAGGTTCACTCCTACGAGCAGTACTTC.